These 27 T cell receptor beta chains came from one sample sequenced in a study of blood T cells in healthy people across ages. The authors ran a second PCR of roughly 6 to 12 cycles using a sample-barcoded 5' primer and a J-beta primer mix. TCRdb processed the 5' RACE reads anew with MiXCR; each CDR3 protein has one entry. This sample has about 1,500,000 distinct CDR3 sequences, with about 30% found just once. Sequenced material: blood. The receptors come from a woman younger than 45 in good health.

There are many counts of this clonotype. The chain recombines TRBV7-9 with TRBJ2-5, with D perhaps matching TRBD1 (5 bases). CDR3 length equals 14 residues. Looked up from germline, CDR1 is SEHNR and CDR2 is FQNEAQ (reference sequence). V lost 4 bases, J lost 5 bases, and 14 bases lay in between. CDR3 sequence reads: CASSSTARRETQYF. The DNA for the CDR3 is TGTGCCAGCAGCTCGACAGCCCGGCGGGAGACCCAGTACTTC.

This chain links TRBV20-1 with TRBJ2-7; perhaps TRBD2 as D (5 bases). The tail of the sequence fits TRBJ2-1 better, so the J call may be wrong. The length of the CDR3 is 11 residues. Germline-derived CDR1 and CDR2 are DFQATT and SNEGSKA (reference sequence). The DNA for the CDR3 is TGCAGTGTTAGTCAGGCGGGTGAGCAGTTCTTC. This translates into CSVSQAGEQFF.

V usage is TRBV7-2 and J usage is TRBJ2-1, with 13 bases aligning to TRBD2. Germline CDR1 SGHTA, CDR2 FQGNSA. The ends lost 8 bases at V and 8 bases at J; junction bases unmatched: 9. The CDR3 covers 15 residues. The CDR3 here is CASRDGTSGKYEQFF. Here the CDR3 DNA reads TGTGCCAGCCGAGACGGGACTAGCGGGAAGTATGAGCAGTTCTTC.

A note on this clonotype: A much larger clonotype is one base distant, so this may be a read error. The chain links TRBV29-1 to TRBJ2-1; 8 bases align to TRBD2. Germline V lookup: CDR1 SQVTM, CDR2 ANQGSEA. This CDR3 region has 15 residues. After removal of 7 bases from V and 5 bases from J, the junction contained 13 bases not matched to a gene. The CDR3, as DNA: TGCAGCGGGAGGGTGACTAGCGAGAGGAACAATGAGCAGTTCTTC. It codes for CSGRVTSERNNEQFF.

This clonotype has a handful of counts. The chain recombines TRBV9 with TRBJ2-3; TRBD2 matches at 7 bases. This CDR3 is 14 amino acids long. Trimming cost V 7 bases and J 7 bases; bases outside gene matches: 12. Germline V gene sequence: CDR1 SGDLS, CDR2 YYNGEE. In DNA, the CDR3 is TGTGCCAGCGGTCCAGCGGGAATCAAGAATACGCAGTATTTT. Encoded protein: CASGPAGIKNTQYF.

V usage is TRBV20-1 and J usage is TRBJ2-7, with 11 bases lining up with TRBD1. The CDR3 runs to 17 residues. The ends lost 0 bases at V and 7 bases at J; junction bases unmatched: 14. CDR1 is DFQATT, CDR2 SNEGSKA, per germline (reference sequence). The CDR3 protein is CSARDRTTDRGRGEQYF. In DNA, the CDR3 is TGCAGTGCTAGAGACCGGACCACGGACAGGGGGCGAGGTGAGCAGTACTTC.

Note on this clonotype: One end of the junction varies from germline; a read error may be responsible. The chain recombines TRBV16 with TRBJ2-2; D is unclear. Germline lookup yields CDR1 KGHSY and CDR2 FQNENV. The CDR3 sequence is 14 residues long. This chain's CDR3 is CTSSLMGNTGELFF. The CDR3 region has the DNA TGTACCAGCAGCCTCATGGGGAACACCGGGGAGCTGTTTTTT.

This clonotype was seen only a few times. The CDR3, as DNA: TGTGCCAGCAAAGGAGGAAGCGAAGAGACCCAGTACTTC. Translation: CASKGGSEETQYF. V usage is TRBV2 and J usage is TRBJ2-5; possible D gene TRBD2, 5 bases. V lost 7 bases and J 3 bases, leaving 12 bases between the germline ends. This CDR3 comprises 13 residues. Germline lookup yields CDR1 SNHLY and CDR2 FYNNEI. Using reference TRBV2 and TRBJ2-5 for the parts outside the CDR3, the full variable domain is EPEVTQTPSHQVTQMGQEVILRCVPISNHLYFYWYRQILGQKVEFLVSFYNNEISEKSEIFDDQFSVERPDGSNFTLKIRSTKLEDSAMYFCASKGGSEETQYFGPGTRLLVL.

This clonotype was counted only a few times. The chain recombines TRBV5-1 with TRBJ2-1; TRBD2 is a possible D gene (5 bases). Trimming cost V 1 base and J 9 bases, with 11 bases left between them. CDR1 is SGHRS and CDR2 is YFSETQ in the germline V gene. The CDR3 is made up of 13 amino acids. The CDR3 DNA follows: TGCGCCAGCAGCTTGTTTATGGGGAGTGAGCAGTTCTTC. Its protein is CASSLFMGSEQFF.

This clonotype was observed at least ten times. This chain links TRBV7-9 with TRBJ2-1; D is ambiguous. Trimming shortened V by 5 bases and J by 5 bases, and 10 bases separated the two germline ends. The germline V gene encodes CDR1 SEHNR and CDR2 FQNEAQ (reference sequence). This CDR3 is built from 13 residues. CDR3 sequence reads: CASSPTIDNEQFF. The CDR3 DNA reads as TGTGCCAGCAGCCCGACAATAGACAATGAGCAGTTCTTC.

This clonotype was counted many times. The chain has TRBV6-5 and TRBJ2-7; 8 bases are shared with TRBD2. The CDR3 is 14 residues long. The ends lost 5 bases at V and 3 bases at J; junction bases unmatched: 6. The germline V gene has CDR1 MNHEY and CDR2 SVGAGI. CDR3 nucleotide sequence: TGTGCCAGCAGTATCGGGGGGGCCGTCTACGAGCAGTACTTC. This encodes CASSIGGAVYEQYF.

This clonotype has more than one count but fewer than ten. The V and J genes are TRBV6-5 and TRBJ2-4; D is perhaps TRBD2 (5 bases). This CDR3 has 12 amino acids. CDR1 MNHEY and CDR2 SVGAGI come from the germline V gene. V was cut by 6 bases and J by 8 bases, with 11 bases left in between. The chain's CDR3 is CASRGSADIQYF. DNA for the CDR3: TGTGCCAGCAGAGGGAGCGCGGACATTCAGTACTTC.

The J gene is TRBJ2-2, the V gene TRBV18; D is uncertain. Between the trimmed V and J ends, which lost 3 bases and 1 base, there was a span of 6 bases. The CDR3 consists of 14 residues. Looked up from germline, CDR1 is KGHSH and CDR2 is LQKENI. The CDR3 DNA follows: TGTGCCAGCTCACCGTTCAAGAACACCGGGGAGCTGTTTTTT. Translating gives CASSPFKNTGELFF.

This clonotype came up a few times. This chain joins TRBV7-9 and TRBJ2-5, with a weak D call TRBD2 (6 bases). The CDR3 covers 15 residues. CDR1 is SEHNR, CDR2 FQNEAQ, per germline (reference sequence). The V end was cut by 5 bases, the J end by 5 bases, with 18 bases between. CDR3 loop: CASSVYRDSGETQYF. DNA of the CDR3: TGTGCCAGCAGCGTGTACCGGGACTCGGGGGAGACCCAGTACTTC.

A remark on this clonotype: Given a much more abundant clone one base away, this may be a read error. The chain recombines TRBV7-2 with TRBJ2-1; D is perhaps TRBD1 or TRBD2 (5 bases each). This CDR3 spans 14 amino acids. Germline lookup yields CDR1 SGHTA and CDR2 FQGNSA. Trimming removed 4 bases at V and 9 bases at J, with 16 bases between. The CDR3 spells CASSSLRGLSEQFF. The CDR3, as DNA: TGTGCCAGCAGCTCCCTCCGGGGCCTCAGTGAGCAGTTCTTC.

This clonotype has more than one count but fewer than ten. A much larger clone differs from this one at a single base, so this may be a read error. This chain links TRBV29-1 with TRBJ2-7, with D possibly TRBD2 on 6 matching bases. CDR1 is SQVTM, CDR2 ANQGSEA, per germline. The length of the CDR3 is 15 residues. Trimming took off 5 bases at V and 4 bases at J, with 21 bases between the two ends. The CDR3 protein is CSVRSAGGTTYEQYF. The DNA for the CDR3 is TGCAGCGTTAGATCGGCTGGCGGGACCACATACGAGCAGTACTTC.

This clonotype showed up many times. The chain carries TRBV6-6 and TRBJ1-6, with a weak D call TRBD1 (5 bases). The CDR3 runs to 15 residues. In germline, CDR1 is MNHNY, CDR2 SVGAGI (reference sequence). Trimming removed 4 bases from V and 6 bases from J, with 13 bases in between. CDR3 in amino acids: CASSSTGTFNSPLHF. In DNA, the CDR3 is TGTGCCAGCAGTTCGACGGGGACTTTTAATTCACCCCTCCACTTT.

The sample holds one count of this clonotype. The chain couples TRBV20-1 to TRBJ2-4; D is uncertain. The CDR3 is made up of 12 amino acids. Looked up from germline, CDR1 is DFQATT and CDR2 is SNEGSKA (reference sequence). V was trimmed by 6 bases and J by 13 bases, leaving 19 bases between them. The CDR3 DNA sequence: TGCAGTGCCATATTCAAGTACAATGAGCAGTACTTC. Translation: CSAIFKYNEQYF.

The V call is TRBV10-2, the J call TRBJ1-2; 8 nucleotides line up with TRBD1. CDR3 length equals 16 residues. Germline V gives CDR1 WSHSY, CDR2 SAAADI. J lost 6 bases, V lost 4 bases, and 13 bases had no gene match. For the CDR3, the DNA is TGCGCCAGCAGTGTGGGGGTCAGGGGGCTTACGAATGGCTACACCTTC. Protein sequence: CASSVGVRGLTNGYTF.

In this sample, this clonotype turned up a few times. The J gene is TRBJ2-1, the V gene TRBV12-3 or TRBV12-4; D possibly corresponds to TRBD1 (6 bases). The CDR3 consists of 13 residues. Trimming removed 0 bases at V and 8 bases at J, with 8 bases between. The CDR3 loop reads CASSLAHRDEQFF. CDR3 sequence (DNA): TGTGCCAGCAGTTTAGCGCACAGGGATGAGCAGTTCTTC.

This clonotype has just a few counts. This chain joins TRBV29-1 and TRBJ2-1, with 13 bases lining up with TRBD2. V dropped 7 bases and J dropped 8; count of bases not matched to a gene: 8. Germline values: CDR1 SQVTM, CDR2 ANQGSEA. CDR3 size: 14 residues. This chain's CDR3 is CSGGLAGTGHEQFF. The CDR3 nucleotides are TGCAGCGGGGGACTAGCGGGGACGGGACATGAGCAGTTCTTC.

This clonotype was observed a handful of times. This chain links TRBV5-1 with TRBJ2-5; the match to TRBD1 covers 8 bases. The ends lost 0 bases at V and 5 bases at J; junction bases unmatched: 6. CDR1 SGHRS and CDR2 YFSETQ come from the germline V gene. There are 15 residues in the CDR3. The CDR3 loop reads CASSLDRTGTETQYF. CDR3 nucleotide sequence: TGCGCCAGCAGCTTGGACAGGACAGGGACTGAGACCCAGTACTTC.

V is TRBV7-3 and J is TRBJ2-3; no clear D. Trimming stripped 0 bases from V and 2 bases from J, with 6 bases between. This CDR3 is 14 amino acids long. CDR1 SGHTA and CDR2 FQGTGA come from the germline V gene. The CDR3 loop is CASSLTRITDTQYF. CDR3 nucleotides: TGTGCCAGCAGCTTAACGAGGATCACAGATACGCAGTATTTT. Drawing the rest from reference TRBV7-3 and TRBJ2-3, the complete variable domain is GAGVSQTPSNKVTEKGKYVELRCDPISGHTALYWYRQSLGQGPEFLIYFQGTGAADDSGLPNDRFFAVRPEGSVSTLKIQRTERGDSAVYLCASSLTRITDTQYFGPGTRLTVL.

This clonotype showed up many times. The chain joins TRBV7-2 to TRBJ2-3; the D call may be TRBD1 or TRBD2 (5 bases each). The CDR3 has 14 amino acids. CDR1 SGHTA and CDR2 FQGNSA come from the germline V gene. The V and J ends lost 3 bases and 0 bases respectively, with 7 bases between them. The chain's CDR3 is CASSFWGSTDTQYF. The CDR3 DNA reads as TGTGCCAGCAGCTTTTGGGGGAGCACAGATACGCAGTATTTT.

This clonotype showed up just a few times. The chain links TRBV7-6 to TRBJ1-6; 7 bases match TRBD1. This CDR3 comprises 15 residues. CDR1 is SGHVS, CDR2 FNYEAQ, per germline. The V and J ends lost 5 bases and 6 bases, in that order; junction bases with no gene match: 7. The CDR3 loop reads CASSSNRGGNSPLHF. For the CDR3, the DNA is TGTGCCAGCAGCAGCAACAGGGGCGGTAATTCACCCCTCCACTTT.

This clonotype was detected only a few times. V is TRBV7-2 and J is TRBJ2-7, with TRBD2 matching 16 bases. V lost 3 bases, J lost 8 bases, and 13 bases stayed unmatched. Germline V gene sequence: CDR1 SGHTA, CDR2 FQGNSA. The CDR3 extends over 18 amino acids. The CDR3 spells CASSLSGTSGRAGIKQYF. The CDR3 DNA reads TGTGCCAGCAGCTTGTCCGGGACTAGCGGGAGGGCCGGTATCAAGCAGTACTTC.

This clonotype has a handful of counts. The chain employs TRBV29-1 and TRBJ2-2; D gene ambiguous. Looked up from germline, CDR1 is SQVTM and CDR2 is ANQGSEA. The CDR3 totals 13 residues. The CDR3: CTLMGTNTGELFF. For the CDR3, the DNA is TGCACCTTAATGGGGACGAACACCGGGGAGCTGTTTTTT.